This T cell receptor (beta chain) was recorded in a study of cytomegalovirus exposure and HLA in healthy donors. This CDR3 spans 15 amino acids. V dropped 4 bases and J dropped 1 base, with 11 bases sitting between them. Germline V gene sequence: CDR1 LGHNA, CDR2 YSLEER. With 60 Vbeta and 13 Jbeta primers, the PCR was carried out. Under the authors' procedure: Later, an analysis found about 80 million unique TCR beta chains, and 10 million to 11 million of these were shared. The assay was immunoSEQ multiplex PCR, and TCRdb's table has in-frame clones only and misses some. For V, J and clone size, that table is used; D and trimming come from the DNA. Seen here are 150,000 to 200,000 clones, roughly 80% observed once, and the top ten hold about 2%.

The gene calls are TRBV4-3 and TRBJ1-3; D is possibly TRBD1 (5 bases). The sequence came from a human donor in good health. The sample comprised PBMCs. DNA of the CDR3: TGCGCCAGCAGCCGAGACCGACAGTCTGGAAACACCATATATTTT. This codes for CASSRDRQSGNTIYF.